This T cell receptor (beta chain) is from a study of glioma-infiltrating T cells. General observations from the study: Non-neoplastic patients had below-expected tissue-blood divergence, while all gliomas exceeded expectation.

This clonotype appeared once. No antigen is known for it. A single base separates this from a much larger clone, so it may be a read error. As the CDR3 is not closed by the conserved phenylalanine or tryptophan, this likely results from a read error. The ends were cut back, 4 bases at V and 9 bases at J, with 16 bases in the middle. Germline V CDR1 and CDR2: SGHAT, FQNNGV. The CDR3 has 14 amino acids. The iRepertoire nested amplicon-rescue multiplex PCR amplified TCR alpha and beta CDR3s from RNA. One-step reverse transcription and amplification started from approximately 100-400 ng of tissue mRNA or PBMC total RNA. TCRdb reprocessed the multiplex PCR reads via MiXCR and lists one record per CDR3 protein. This sample has some 120,000 distinct CDR3 sequences, with around 23% found just once.

The specimen was glioma tissue, nonneoplastic brain tissue, or PBMCs (not recorded which). This receptor was obtained from a human donor with low-grade glioma or glioblastoma, undergoing nonglioma brain surgery, or in good health (not recorded which). The chain recombines TRBV11-2 with TRBJ2-1, with a possible D match to TRBD1 (5 bases). In nucleotides, the CDR3 is TGTGCCAGCAGCTCAGACAGTAACCCTCCTGAGCAGTTCCTC. This sequence encodes CASSSDSNPPEQFL.